These 17 T cell receptor beta chains were sequenced from one sample in a study of blood T cells in healthy people across ages. Together with a sample-barcoded 5' primer, a J-beta primer mix was included in a second PCR lasting about 6 to 11 cycles. TCRdb re-analysed the 5' RACE reads in MiXCR, keeping a single row per CDR3 protein. The sample lists hundreds of thousands of distinct CDR3 sequences, more than 35% occurring once. Sequencing was done on a sample of blood. The receptors originated from an elderly man in good health.

This clonotype has more than one count but fewer than ten. The chain uses TRBV28 and TRBJ1-1; D gene ambiguous. The CDR3 is 12 residues long. V lost 8 bases and J lost 1, with 8 bases in between. CDR1 is MDHEN and CDR2 is SYDVKM in the germline V gene. Here the CDR3 reads CASGPWNTEAFF. For the CDR3, the DNA is TGTGCCAGCGGTCCTTGGAACACTGAAGCTTTCTTT.

This chain uses TRBV27 with TRBJ1-2; D is undetermined. This CDR3 contains 13 residues. V shed 2 bases and J shed 4 bases, with 8 bases lying between them. Germline V CDR1 and CDR2: MNHEY, SMNVEV (reference sequence). CDR3 nucleotides: TGTGCCAGCAGTTTAAATCCAGCCTATGGCTACACCTTC. It specifies CASSLNPAYGYTF.

This clonotype came up many times. The chain carries TRBV28 and TRBJ1-2; weak D call: TRBD1 (5 bases). Deletions cut 2 bases from V and 6 bases from J, with 7 bases between. The germline CDR1 and CDR2 sequences are MDHEN and SYDVKM. The CDR3 loop spans 12 amino acids. In DNA form, the CDR3 reads TGTGCCAGCAGTTTAAGAGGGGATGGCTACACCTTC. Translation gives CASSLRGDGYTF.

This clonotype has more than one count but fewer than ten. The chain joins TRBV6-5 to TRBJ2-5, with no clear D. Germline V lookup: CDR1 MNHEY, CDR2 SVGAGI. The CDR3 runs 13 residues. V lost 2 bases to trimming and J lost 5 bases, with 9 bases between them. In nucleotides, the CDR3 is TGTGCCAGCAGTTACACTTGGCTGGAGACCCAGTACTTC. This translates into CASSYTWLETQYF.

V is TRBV12-3 or TRBV12-4 and J is TRBJ2-3; possible D gene TRBD1, 5 bases. This CDR3 spans 15 amino acids. V was trimmed by 3 bases and J by 3 bases, leaving 13 bases between them. The CDR3 loop is CASSFGQGKTDTQYF. The CDR3 DNA sequence: TGTGCCAGCAGTTTCGGGCAGGGTAAAACAGATACGCAGTATTTT.

This clonotype was picked up a small number of times. V gene TRBV7-9 combines with J gene TRBJ1-2; D call uncertain. This CDR3 has 12 residues. The germline CDR1 and CDR2 sequences are SEHNR and FQNEAQ (reference sequence). The V end was cut by 1 base, the J end by 8 bases, with 8 bases between. The CDR3 loop reads CASSLDLGGYTF. The CDR3 nucleotides read TGTGCCAGCAGCTTAGATTTGGGGGGCTACACCTTC.

The rearrangement links TRBV12-3 or TRBV12-4 to TRBJ1-6; the D gene is possibly TRBD1 (5 bases). With 7 bases removed from V and 3 bases from J, the gap between germline ends came to 16 bases. This CDR3 has 16 residues. The CDR3 DNA reads as TGTGCCAGCAAAATAGGGACGTTCGGCTATAATTCACCCCTCCACTTT. This sequence encodes CASKIGTFGYNSPLHF.

The chain employs TRBV12-3 or TRBV12-4 and TRBJ2-5; 9 bases line up with TRBD2. The J segment lost 2 bases and the V segment lost 0 bases, leaving 4 bases of the junction unmatched. The CDR3 contains 16 residues. As DNA, the CDR3 is TGTGCCAGCAGTTTAGCCTGGACTAGCGATCAAGAGACCCAGTACTTC. Amino acid sequence: CASSLAWTSDQETQYF.

Comments on this clonotype: This may stem from a read error, because a much larger clone lies one nucleotide away. The genes are TRBV12-3 or TRBV12-4 and TRBJ2-7; D possibly corresponds to TRBD2 (7 bases). The end of the DNA is better explained by TRBJ2-4, so the J call may be wrong. The CDR3 extends over 13 amino acids. In DNA, the CDR3 is TGTGCCAGCACCGGAGGGGGGGGGACCATTCAGTACTTC. Translated, it gives CASTGGGGTIQYF.

The chain has TRBV4-3 and TRBJ2-1, with TRBD2 matching over 11 bases. CDR1 and CDR2 from the germline V gene are LGHNA and YSLEER. CDR3 size: 16 residues. V was pared by 0 bases and J by 7 bases, with 5 bases of the junction left unmatched. In nucleotides, the CDR3 is TGCGCCAGCAGCCAAGAGTTAGCGGGAGGGCGGAATGAGCAGTTCTTC. It yields the protein CASSQELAGGRNEQFF.

This chain uses TRBV10-3 with TRBJ2-1, with D perhaps matching TRBD1 or TRBD2 (5 bases each). Trimming pared 7 bases from V and 0 bases from J, leaving 19 bases between. The CDR3 spans 17 residues. Germline V lookup: CDR1 ENHRY, CDR2 SYGVKD. The CDR3 is CAIKGSGVGDSYNEQFF. Written as DNA, the CDR3 is TGTGCCATCAAAGGTTCTGGAGTGGGGGACTCCTACAATGAGCAGTTCTTC.

Many counts were recorded for this clonotype. The chain carries TRBV2 and TRBJ1-6, with D possibly being TRBD1 (6 bases). Germline loops: CDR1 SNHLY, CDR2 FYNNEI. The CDR3 extends over 13 amino acids. The V end lost 7 bases, the J end lost 10 bases, and 14 bases lay between the germline ends. CDR3 residues: CASMNEGGSPLHF. CDR3 sequence (DNA): TGTGCCAGCATGAATGAGGGGGGATCACCCCTCCACTTT.

The V and J genes are TRBV15 and TRBJ2-1; D not resolved. The CDR3 consists of 14 residues. In germline, CDR1 is LNHNV, CDR2 YYDKDF (reference sequence). Trimming removed 6 bases from V and 4 bases from J, with 13 bases in between. This CDR3 is CATRLVAEYNEQFF. The DNA for the CDR3 is TGTGCCACCAGACTGGTGGCGGAGTACAATGAGCAGTTCTTC. The variable domain in full, with the rest retrieved from reference TRBV15 and TRBJ2-1, is DAMVIQNPRYQVTQFGKPVTLSCSQTLNHNVMYWYQQKSSQAPKLLFHYYDKDFNNEADTPDNFQSRRPNTSFCFLDIRSPGLGDTAMYLCATRLVAEYNEQFFGPGTRLTVL.

The genes are TRBV15 and TRBJ2-2, with a tentative D call TRBD1 (5 bases). The CDR3 covers 14 residues. Germline V CDR1 and CDR2: LNHNV, YYDKDF (reference sequence). V was shortened by 4 bases and J by 2 bases, with 8 bases between the two germline ends. The CDR3 reads CATSIQANTGELFF. CDR3 nucleotides: TGTGCCACCAGCATACAGGCCAACACCGGGGAGCTGTTTTTT.

This clonotype was observed a single time. The CDR3 sequence: CSAREGPASNQPQYF. CDR3 nucleotide sequence: TGCAGTGCTAGAGAGGGGCCGGCAAGCAATCAGCCCCAGTATTTT. This chain links TRBV20-1 with TRBJ1-5; D is perhaps TRBD1 (5 bases). The end of the DNA is better explained by TRBJ2-3, so the J call may be wrong. This CDR3 contains 15 residues. Germline CDR1 DFQATT, CDR2 SNEGSKA (reference sequence).

This clonotype appeared a few times. The chain has TRBV12-3 or TRBV12-4 and TRBJ2-1; 13 bases align to TRBD2. The CDR3 has 16 amino acids. V gave up 5 bases and J gave up 7 bases; unmatched junction bases: 8. This CDR3 is CASSLRTSGRTNEQFF. In nucleotides, the CDR3 is TGTGCCAGCAGTCTTCGGACTAGCGGGAGAACGAATGAGCAGTTCTTC.

The V gene is TRBV29-1, the J gene TRBJ2-7; 7 bases match TRBD1. The germline V gene has CDR1 SQVTM and CDR2 ANQGSEA. There are 13 residues in the CDR3. The trim removed 7 bases at V and 5 bases at J, leaving 11 bases unmatched. Here the CDR3 DNA reads TGCAGCGCCGCCAAAGGGGGCTTTGACGAGCAGTACTTC. This gives the protein CSAAKGGFDEQYF.